These 18 T cell receptor beta chains share one sample of origin, sequenced in a study of cytomegalovirus exposure and HLA in healthy donors. Amplification used 60 Vbeta primers and 13 Jbeta primers. TCRdb keeps only in-frame clones here, not all; method: immunoSEQ multiplex PCR. Altogether 55,000 to 80,000 clones are present, 66% being singletons, with the ten largest covering about 20%. Input material: PBMCs. The receptor set was obtained from a middle-aged man in good health and CMV-seropositive.

A note on this clone: This likely stems from a read error, as it lies one base from a far larger clone. This sequence joins TRBV30 and TRBJ2-2, with D perhaps TRBD2 (6 bases). The CDR3 runs to 14 residues. Germline CDR1 and CDR2: GTSNPN and SVGIG (reference sequence). DNA for the CDR3: TGTGCCTGGCGTGTATGGGAGGTGGCCGGGGAGCTGTTTTTT. This encodes CAWRVWEVAGELFF.

This chain uses TRBV7-8 with TRBJ2-5, with D perhaps matching TRBD2 (6 bases). The germline V and J ends were trimmed by 9 bases and 0 bases, with 14 bases remaining between them. Germline values: CDR1 SGHVS, CDR2 FQNEAQ. The CDR3 covers 14 residues. The CDR3 is CASDPGVNQETQYF. The CDR3 bases are TGTGCCAGTGATCCGGGGGTAAACCAAGAGACCCAGTACTTC.

The J gene is TRBJ1-3, the V gene TRBV11-3; D possibly corresponds to TRBD1 (5 bases). V was shortened by 5 bases and J by 0 bases, with 11 bases between the two germline ends. The germline V gene encodes CDR1 SGHNT and CDR2 YENEEA. This CDR3 is built from 15 residues. The CDR3 bases are TGTGCCAGCAGCACACGGACACCCTCTGGAAACACCATATATTTT. Translating gives CASSTRTPSGNTIYF.

In its sample, this clone was seen a few times. The rearrangement uses TRBV5-6 and TRBJ1-1, with D hard to call. Germline V CDR1 and CDR2: SGHDT, YYEEEE. V was pared by 2 bases and J by 1 base, with 9 bases between. The CDR3 totals 14 residues. DNA of the CDR3: TGTGCCAGCAGCTTTGGCCAAAGGAACACTGAAGCTTTCTTT. Translating it yields CASSFGQRNTEAFF.

The chain combines TRBV13 with TRBJ2-4; 7 bases agree with TRBD1. Germline-derived CDR1 and CDR2 are PRHDT and FYEKMQ (reference sequence). V gave up 7 bases and J gave up 0 bases; unmatched junction bases: 9. The CDR3 has 16 residues. The CDR3 bases are TGTGCCAGCAAGAGACAGGGTTTTTTAGCCAAAAACATTCAGTACTTC. Amino acid sequence: CASKRQGFLAKNIQYF.

This clone appeared a few times. Other DNA sequences in this sample translate to the same CDR3. The genes are TRBV7-2 and TRBJ2-3, with D perhaps matching TRBD2 (6 bases). The CDR3 loop spans 15 amino acids. Germline lookup yields CDR1 SGHTA and CDR2 FQGNSA. The V and J ends lost 0 bases and 2 bases respectively, with 9 bases between them. CDR3 residues: CASSLAGGFTDTQYF. CDR3 nucleotides: TGTGCCAGCAGCTTAGCGGGGGGATTCACAGATACGCAGTATTTT.

The chain recombines TRBV4-2 with TRBJ2-5; possibly TRBD2 for D (5 bases). Trimming removed 5 bases at V and 2 bases at J, with 12 bases between. Germline CDR1 and CDR2: LGHNA and YNFKEQ. The CDR3 spans 14 residues. The CDR3 here is CASSGSGWQETQYF. The CDR3 DNA sequence: TGTGCCAGCAGCGGGTCGGGGTGGCAAGAGACCCAGTACTTC.

The CDR3 coding sequence is TGTGCCTCGGGACTAGCGGGATACAATGAGCAGTTCTTC. Amino acid sequence: CASGLAGYNEQFF. The rearrangement uses TRBV7-8 and TRBJ2-1; 13 bases fit TRBD2. The CDR3 contains 13 residues. Germline CDR1 SGHVS, CDR2 FQNEAQ. The junction had 2 bases not matched to a gene; V was cut back by 11 bases and J by 4 bases.

The chain uses TRBV2 and TRBJ2-4, with D possibly TRBD1 on 6 matching bases. The V and J ends lost 7 bases and 6 bases respectively, with 13 bases between them. CDR1 is SNHLY and CDR2 is FYNNEI in the germline V gene. The CDR3 runs to 13 residues. The CDR3 is CASMEQGRNIQYF. The DNA of the CDR3 is TGTGCCAGCATGGAGCAGGGGCGAAACATTCAGTACTTC.

As regards this clone: The junction does not match germline at one end; this may be a read error. Other DNA variants within this sample encode the same CDR3. The V and J genes are TRBV25-1 and TRBJ1-6, with TRBD1 identical over 7 bases. Germline V lookup: CDR1 MGHDK, CDR2 SYGVNS. The CDR3 consists of 16 residues. CDR3 nucleotide sequence: TGTGCCAGCAGGTCGGACAGGTCCTCCTATAATTCCCCCCTCCACTTT. It encodes CASRSDRSSYNSPLHF.

This clone has a handful of counts. The chain combines TRBV13 with TRBJ2-5; 15 bases fit TRBD2. This CDR3 contains 18 residues. Germline V lookup: CDR1 PRHDT, CDR2 FYEKMQ (reference sequence). V dropped 5 bases and J dropped 2; count of bases not matched to a gene: 9. The CDR3 DNA sequence: TGTGCCAGCAGCCTCCGGACTAGCGGGGGGGCCGGGCAAGAGACCCAGTACTTC. Amino acid sequence: CASSLRTSGGAGQETQYF.

V and J are TRBV5-1 and TRBJ2-7, with 10 bases lining up with TRBD1. With V trimmed by 0 bases and J by 6 bases, 3 bases remained unmatched. Germline V gene sequence: CDR1 SGHRS, CDR2 YFSETQ. The CDR3 spans 14 residues. The CDR3 DNA sequence: TGCGCCAGCAGCTTGGCGGACAGGGGGGCCGAGCAGTACTTC. Amino acid sequence: CASSLADRGAEQYF.

This clone has more than one count but fewer than ten. This chain joins TRBV2 and TRBJ2-7; weak D call: TRBD1 (6 bases). Trimming removed 7 bases at V and 2 bases at J, with 15 bases between. The germline CDR1 and CDR2 sequences are SNHLY and FYNNEI. The CDR3 consists of 14 residues. The CDR3 region has the DNA TGTGCCAGCACAGGGGCCGATAGACCCTACGAGCAGTACTTC. Translated, it gives CASTGADRPYEQYF. The full variable domain, rest sourced from reference TRBV2 and TRBJ2-7, is EPEVTQTPSHQVTQMGQEVILRCVPISNHLYFYWYRQILGQKVEFLVSFYNNEISEKSEIFDDQFSVERPDGSNFTLKIRSTKLEDSAMYFCASTGADRPYEQYFGPGTRLTVT.

The CDR3 spells CSASNRDWDYEQYF. Here the CDR3 DNA reads TGCAGCGCTTCTAATCGGGACTGGGACTACGAGCAGTACTTC. The gene calls are TRBV29-1 and TRBJ2-7, with a weak D call TRBD2 (6 bases). V lost 7 bases, J lost 3 bases, and 19 bases lay in between. The CDR3 covers 14 residues. In germline, CDR1 is SQVTM, CDR2 ANQGSEA.

The rearrangement links TRBV28 to TRBJ1-2, with TRBD1 identical over 8 bases. Germline V gene lookup returns CDR1 MDHEN and CDR2 SYDVKM. The CDR3 consists of 15 residues. V was clipped by 1 base and J by 4 bases; unmatched bases: 5. For the CDR3, the DNA is TGTGCCAGCAGTTTATTTCGGACAGGGACCTATGGCTACACCTTC. It translates to CASSLFRTGTYGYTF.

V is TRBV2 and J is TRBJ1-4, with 9 bases that match TRBD1. This CDR3 is 15 amino acids long. The germline V gene has CDR1 SNHLY and CDR2 FYNNEI. Trimming cost V 6 bases and J 7 bases; bases outside gene matches: 9. This CDR3 is CASSPAGQGGEKLFF. DNA for the CDR3: TGTGCCAGCAGCCCAGCGGGACAGGGAGGTGAAAAACTGTTTTTT. The complete variable domain, with remaining parts taken from reference TRBV2 and TRBJ1-4, reads EPEVTQTPSHQVTQMGQEVILRCVPISNHLYFYWYRQILGQKVEFLVSFYNNEISEKSEIFDDQFSVERPDGSNFTLKIRSTKLEDSAMYFCASSPAGQGGEKLFFGSGTQLSVL.

This chain links TRBV4-1 with TRBJ1-6, with 7 bases aligning to TRBD1. Per the germline V gene, CDR1 is MGHRA and CDR2 is YSYEKL. With 5 bases clipped from V and 6 bases from J, the junction kept 13 bases outside the gene matches. This CDR3 has 17 amino acids. The CDR3 here is CASSYRDSRTSNSPLHF. For the CDR3, the DNA is TGCGCCAGCAGCTACCGGGACAGCCGAACCTCTAATTCACCCCTCCACTTT.

This clone came up a few times. V is TRBV28 and J is TRBJ1-5; D call uncertain. The V end lost 3 bases, the J end lost 0 bases, and 15 bases lay between the germline ends. Germline V gene data show CDR1 as MDHEN and CDR2 as SYDVKM. CDR3 size: 17 residues. CDR3 in amino acids: CASSFGFLGYSNQPQHF. CDR3 DNA: TGTGCCAGCAGTTTTGGGTTTCTCGGGTATAGCAATCAGCCCCAGCATTTT.